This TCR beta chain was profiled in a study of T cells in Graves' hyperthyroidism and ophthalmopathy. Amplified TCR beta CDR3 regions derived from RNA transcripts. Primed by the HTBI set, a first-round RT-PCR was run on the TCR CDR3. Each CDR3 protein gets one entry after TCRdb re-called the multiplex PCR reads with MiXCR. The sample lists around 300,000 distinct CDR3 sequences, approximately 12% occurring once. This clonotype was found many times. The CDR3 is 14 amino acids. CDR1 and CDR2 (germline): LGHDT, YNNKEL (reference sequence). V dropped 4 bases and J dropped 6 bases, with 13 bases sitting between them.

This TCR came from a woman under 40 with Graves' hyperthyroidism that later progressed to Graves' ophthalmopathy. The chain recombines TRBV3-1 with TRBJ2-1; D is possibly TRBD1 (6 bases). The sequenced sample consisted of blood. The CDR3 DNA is TGTGCCAGCAGCCGGTTTCAGGGGTCCAATGAGCAGTTCTTC. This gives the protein CASSRFQGSNEQFF.